This TCR beta chain derives from a study of vaccination effects on CD4 cells after COVID-19. Points from the study as a whole: Early post-infection timepoints were missing from the study, which also had few convalescent patients.

This clone came up a few times. Its antigen is currently unknown. Germline CDR1 is MNHEY and CDR2 is SVGAGI. This CDR3 region has 12 residues. The V gene lost 7 bases and the J gene lost 4 bases, with 10 bases spanning the gap. The culture ran for roughly ten days before CD4+ T cells were isolated. The assay was immunoSEQ multiplex PCR, and TCRdb's table has in-frame clones only and misses some. The sample has some 30,000 clones; approximately 70% are singletons. The rearrangement joins TRBV6-5 to TRBJ1-2, with unresolved D. The sample in question was CD4+ T cells from PBMCs cultured without peptide, obtained before COVID-19 vaccination. The clonotype was recovered from a human donor who received a COVID-19 vaccine. In DNA form, the CDR3 reads TGTGCCAGCATCGCAGCCTCCTATGGCTACACCTTC. It yields the protein CASIAASYGYTF.